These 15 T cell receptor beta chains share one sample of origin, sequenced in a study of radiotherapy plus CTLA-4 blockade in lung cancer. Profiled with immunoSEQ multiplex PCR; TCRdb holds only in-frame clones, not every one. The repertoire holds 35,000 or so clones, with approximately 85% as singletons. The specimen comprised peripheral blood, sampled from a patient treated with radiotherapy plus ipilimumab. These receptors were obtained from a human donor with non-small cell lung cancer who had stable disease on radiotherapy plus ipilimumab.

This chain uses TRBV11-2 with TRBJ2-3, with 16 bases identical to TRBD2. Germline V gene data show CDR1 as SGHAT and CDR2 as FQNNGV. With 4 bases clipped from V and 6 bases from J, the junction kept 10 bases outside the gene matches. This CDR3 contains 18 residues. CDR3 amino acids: CASSWGLAGGRKGDTQYF. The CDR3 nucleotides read TGTGCCAGCAGCTGGGGACTAGCGGGAGGGCGAAAGGGTGATACGCAGTATTTT.

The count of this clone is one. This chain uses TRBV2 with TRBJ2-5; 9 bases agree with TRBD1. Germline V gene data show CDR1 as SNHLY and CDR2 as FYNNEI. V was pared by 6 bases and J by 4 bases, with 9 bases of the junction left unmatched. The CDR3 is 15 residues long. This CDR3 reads CASSARQGGGETQYF. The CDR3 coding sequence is TGTGCCAGCAGCGCCCGACAGGGGGGGGGAGAGACCCAGTACTTC. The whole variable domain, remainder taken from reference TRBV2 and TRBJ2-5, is EPEVTQTPSHQVTQMGQEVILRCVPISNHLYFYWYRQILGQKVEFLVSFYNNEISEKSEIFDDQFSVERPDGSNFTLKIRSTKLEDSAMYFCASSARQGGGETQYFGPGTRLLVL.

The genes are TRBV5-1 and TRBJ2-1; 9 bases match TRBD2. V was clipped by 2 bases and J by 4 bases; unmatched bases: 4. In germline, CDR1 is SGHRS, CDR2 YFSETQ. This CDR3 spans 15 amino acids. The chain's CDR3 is CASSFSSGTYNEQFF. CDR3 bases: TGCGCCAGCAGCTTCTCTAGCGGGACTTACAATGAGCAGTTCTTC.

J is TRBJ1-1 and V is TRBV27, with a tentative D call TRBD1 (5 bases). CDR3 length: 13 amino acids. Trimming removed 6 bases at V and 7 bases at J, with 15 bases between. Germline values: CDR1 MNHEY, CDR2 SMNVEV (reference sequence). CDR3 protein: CASRPMGGIEAFF. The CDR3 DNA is TGTGCCAGCAGACCCATGGGGGGAATTGAAGCTTTCTTT.

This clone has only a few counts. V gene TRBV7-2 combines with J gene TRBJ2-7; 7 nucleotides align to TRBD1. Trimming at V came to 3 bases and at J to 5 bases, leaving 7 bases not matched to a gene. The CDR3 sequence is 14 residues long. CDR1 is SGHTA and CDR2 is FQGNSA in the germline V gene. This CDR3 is CASSFVQGTHEQYF. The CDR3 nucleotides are TGTGCCAGCAGCTTTGTACAGGGGACACACGAGCAGTACTTC.

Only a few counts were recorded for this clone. The CDR3 DNA reads TGTGCCAGCAGTTACCATCAGGGGAGAGGCTACACCTTC. This sequence encodes CASSYHQGRGYTF. V usage is TRBV6-5 and J usage is TRBJ1-2, with D tentatively TRBD1 (6 bases). The CDR3 length is 13 residues. The germline CDR1 and CDR2 sequences are MNHEY and SVGAGI. V lost 2 bases to trimming and J lost 8 bases, with 12 bases between them.

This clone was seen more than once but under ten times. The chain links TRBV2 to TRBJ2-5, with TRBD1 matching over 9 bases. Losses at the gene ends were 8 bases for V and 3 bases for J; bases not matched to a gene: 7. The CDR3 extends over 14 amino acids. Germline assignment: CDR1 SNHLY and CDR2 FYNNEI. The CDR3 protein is CASSPWTGEETQYF. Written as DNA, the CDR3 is TGTGCCAGCTCTCCCTGGACAGGGGAAGAGACCCAGTACTTC.

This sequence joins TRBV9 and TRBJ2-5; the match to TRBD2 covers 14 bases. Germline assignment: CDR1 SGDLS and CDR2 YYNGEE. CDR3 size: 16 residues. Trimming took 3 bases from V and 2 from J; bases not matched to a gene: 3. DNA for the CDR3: TGTGCCAGCAGCGCCGGACTAGCGGGAGGACAAGAGACCCAGTACTTC. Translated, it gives CASSAGLAGGQETQYF. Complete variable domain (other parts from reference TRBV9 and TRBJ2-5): DSGVTQTPKHLITATGQRVTLRCSPRSGDLSVYWYQQSLDQGLQFLIQYYNGEERAKGNILERFSAQQFPDLHSELNLSSLELGDSALYFCASSAGLAGGQETQYFGPGTRLLVL.

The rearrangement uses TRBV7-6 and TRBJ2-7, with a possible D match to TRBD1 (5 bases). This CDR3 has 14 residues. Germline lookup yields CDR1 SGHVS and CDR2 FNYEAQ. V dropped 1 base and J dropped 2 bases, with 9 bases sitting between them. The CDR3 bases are TGTGCCAGCAGCTTAGAGGGGTCCCCCTACGAGCAGTACTTC. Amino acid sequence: CASSLEGSPYEQYF.

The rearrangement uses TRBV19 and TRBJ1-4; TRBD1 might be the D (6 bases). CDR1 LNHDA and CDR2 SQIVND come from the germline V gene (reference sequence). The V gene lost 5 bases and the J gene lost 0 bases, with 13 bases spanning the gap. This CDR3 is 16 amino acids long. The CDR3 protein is CASSWQGLSTNEKLFF. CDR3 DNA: TGTGCCAGTAGTTGGCAGGGGCTGTCAACTAATGAAAAACTGTTTTTT.

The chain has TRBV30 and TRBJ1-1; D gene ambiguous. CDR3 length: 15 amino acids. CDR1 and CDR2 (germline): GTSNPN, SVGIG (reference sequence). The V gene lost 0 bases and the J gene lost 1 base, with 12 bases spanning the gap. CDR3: CAWSVERIWNTEAFF. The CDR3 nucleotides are TGTGCCTGGAGTGTAGAGAGGATCTGGAACACTGAAGCTTTCTTT.

The chain's CDR3 is CASSPEGTGGKRYGYTF. The CDR3 DNA is TGCGCCAGCAGCCCGGAGGGGACAGGGGGTAAGCGCTATGGCTACACCTTC. The gene calls are TRBV5-1 and TRBJ1-2, with 11 bases aligning to TRBD1. Germline V lookup: CDR1 SGHRS, CDR2 YFSETQ. This CDR3 contains 17 residues. Unmatched junction bases numbered 12, after V lost 4 bases and J lost 4 bases.

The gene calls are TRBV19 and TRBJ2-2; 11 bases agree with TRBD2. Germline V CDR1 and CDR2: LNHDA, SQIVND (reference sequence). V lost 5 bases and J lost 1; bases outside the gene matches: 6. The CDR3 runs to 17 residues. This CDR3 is CASSSPGLAENTGELFF. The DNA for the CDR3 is TGTGCCAGTAGTTCCCCGGGACTAGCGGAGAACACCGGGGAGCTGTTTTTT.

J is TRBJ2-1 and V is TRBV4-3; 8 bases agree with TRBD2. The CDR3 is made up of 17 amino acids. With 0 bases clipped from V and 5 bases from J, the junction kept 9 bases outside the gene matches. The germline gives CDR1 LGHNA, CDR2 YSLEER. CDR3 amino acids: CASSQDWTSSVNNEQFF. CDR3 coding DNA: TGCGCCAGCAGCCAAGATTGGACTAGCTCTGTTAACAATGAGCAGTTCTTC.

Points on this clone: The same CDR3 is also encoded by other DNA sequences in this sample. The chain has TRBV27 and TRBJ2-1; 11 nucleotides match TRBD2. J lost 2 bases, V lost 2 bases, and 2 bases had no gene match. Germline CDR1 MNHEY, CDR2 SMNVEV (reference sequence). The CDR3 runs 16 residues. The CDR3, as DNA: TGTGCCAGCAGTTTAGGGACTAGCGGAACCTACAATGAGCAGTTCTTC. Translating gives CASSLGTSGTYNEQFF.